This TCR beta chain comes out of a study of cytomegalovirus exposure and HLA in healthy donors. V gave up 2 bases and J gave up 5 bases, with 18 bases separating them. The CDR3 is made up of 17 amino acids. Germline-derived CDR1 and CDR2 are SGHAT and FQNNGV. PCR employed 60 Vbeta and 13 Jbeta primers. Sequencing used immunoSEQ multiplex PCR; TCRdb keeps in-frame clones, though not all of them. The data contain around 150,000 clones, 70% to 80% of them singletons. Sequencing input: PBMCs. The genes are TRBV11-2 and TRBJ1-4; D might be TRBD1 (6 bases). This clonotype was obtained from a man aged 40-50 years in good health and CMV-seropositive. In DNA, the CDR3 is TGTGCCAGCAGCTTAAACCACAGGGACCTTTTAAATGAAAAACTGTTTTTT. Residues: CASSLNHRDLLNEKLFF.